This note documents a single TCR beta chain sequence. This sample was included in a study of neoadjuvant anti-PD-1 for oral cavity cancer. Blood libraries mostly used about 0.5 ug genomic DNA, six replicates each. TCRdb's copy holds only in-frame clones and misses some; the assay was immunoSEQ multiplex PCR. The sample lists 73,000 or so clones; 70% to 90% were seen once. Time point denoted: after neoadjuvant nivolumab, at surgical resection. Stage II-IVA oral cavity squamous cell carcinoma was new and untreated by systemic or radiation therapy. These oral cavity squamous cell carcinomas were HPV-negative and locally advanced. The sample in question was PBMCs, obtained after nivolumab (anti-PD-1) treatment. The clonotype originates from a person between 40 and 79 years old with oral cavity squamous cell carcinoma.

The CDR3 DNA follows: TGTGCCAGCAGCTTAGCGTTCGGCTACGAGCAGTACTTC. Protein sequence: CASSLAFGYEQYF. J is TRBJ2-7 and V is TRBV7-8; D is undetermined. Looked up from germline, CDR1 is SGHVS and CDR2 is FQNEAQ. This CDR3 has 13 residues. Trimming shortened V by 0 bases and J by 3 bases, and 6 bases separated the two germline ends.